Presented here are 7 T cell receptor beta chains from one specimen sequenced in a study of OX40 agonist ivuxolimab in advanced cancers. Sequencing was performed with immunoSEQ multiplex PCR; in TCRdb, only in-frame clones are kept and a portion is missing. The sample records 70,000 to 80,000 clones, roughly nine tenths being singletons. The sample in question was CD4+ or CD8+ T cells sorted from blood, obtained in a trial of the OX40 agonist ivuxolimab. These receptor sequences come from an adult with an advanced solid tumor such as melanoma, head and neck, liver or kidney cancer.

The chain combines TRBV29-1 with TRBJ1-2; 9 bases are shared with TRBD1. The CDR3 covers 14 residues. With 6 bases clipped from V and 6 bases from J, the junction kept 11 bases outside the gene matches. The germline CDR1 and CDR2 sequences are SQVTM and ANQGSEA. The DNA of the CDR3 is TGCAGCGTCGTCCCCCAGGGACAGGGAAATGGCTACACCTTC. It yields the protein CSVVPQGQGNGYTF.

V is TRBV6-1 and J is TRBJ2-3, with a possible D match to TRBD2 (6 bases). The V end was cut by 1 base, the J end by 4 bases, with 9 bases between. The V gene's germline CDR1 is MNHNS and CDR2 SASEGT. The CDR3 length is 14 residues. The CDR3 loop reads CASSEGGGADTQYF. CDR3 in DNA: TGTGCCAGCAGTGAAGGGGGCGGGGCAGATACGCAGTATTTT.

This chain joins TRBV5-6 and TRBJ2-7; D gene ambiguous. Germline V lookup: CDR1 SGHDT, CDR2 YYEEEE. V lost 0 bases and J lost 6, with 13 bases in between. This CDR3 spans 14 amino acids. The DNA of the CDR3 is TGTGCCAGCAGCTTGGGTCGTACGGCGGTCGAGCAGTACTTC. Residues: CASSLGRTAVEQYF.

This chain uses TRBV5-8 with TRBJ1-2; maybe TRBD1 (5 bases). The V gene's germline CDR1 is SGHTS and CDR2 YDEGEE. The CDR3 runs 15 residues. Trimming removed 0 bases from V and 4 bases from J, with 13 bases in between. The CDR3 region has the DNA TGTGCCAGCAGCTTGGGAGGTCAGGGAAGCTATGGCTACACCTTC. Translation gives CASSLGGQGSYGYTF.

The rearrangement joins TRBV19 to TRBJ1-1; unclear D gene. The CDR3 covers 13 residues. V was clipped by 3 bases and J by 1 base, with 6 bases between them. CDR1 and CDR2 from the germline V gene are LNHDA and SQIVND (reference sequence). The CDR3 here is CASSIAPNTEAFF. The CDR3 bases are TGTGCCAGTAGTATCGCCCCGAACACTGAAGCTTTCTTT.

This clone was counted once. The chain is built from TRBV30 and TRBJ2-6, with D perhaps matching TRBD1 (6 bases). The V gene lost 1 base and the J gene lost 2 bases, with 9 bases spanning the gap. Germline CDR1 and CDR2: GTSNPN and SVGIG (reference sequence). The CDR3 is 15 residues long. This CDR3 is CAWSGRQAGANVLTF. The CDR3 bases are TGTGCCTGGAGTGGGAGACAGGCTGGGGCCAACGTCCTGACTTTC.

V and J are TRBV4-1 and TRBJ2-7; D gene ambiguous. This CDR3 has 16 amino acids. Germline V lookup: CDR1 MGHRA, CDR2 YSYEKL. With 0 bases removed from V and 6 bases from J, the gap between germline ends came to 18 bases. CDR3 sequence reads: CASSQDWVGGQSEQYF. The DNA for the CDR3 is TGCGCCAGCAGCCAAGATTGGGTTGGTGGTCAAAGCGAGCAGTACTTC.